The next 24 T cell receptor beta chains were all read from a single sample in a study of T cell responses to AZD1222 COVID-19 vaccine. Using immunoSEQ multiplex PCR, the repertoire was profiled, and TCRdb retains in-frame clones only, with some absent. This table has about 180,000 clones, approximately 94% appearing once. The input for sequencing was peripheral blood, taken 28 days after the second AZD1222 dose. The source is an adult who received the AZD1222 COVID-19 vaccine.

The CDR3 sequence is CASSLQGGQPQHF. The CDR3 DNA reads TGTGCCAGCAGCTTACAGGGCGGGCAGCCCCAGCATTTT. This rearrangement joins TRBV7-9 to TRBJ1-5, with D possibly matching TRBD1 (5 bases). The CDR3 spans 13 residues. The germline gives CDR1 SEHNR, CDR2 FQNEAQ (reference sequence). The germline V and J ends were trimmed by 2 bases and 7 bases, with 9 bases remaining between them.

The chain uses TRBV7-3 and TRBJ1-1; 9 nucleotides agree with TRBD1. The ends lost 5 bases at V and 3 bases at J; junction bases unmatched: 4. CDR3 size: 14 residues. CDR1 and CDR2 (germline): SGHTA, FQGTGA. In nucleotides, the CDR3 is TGTGCCAGCAGCGACGGACAGGGGTACACTGAAGCTTTCTTT. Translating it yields CASSDGQGYTEAFF.

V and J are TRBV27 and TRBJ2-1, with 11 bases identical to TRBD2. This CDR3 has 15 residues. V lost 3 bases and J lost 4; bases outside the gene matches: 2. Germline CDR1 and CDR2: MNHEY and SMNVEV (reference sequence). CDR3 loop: CASSLRLAGYNEQFF. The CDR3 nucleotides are TGTGCCAGCAGTTTGAGACTAGCGGGATACAATGAGCAGTTCTTC.

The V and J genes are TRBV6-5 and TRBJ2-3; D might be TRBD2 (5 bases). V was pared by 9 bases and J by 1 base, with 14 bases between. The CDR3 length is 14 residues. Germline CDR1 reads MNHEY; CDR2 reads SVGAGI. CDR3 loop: CASRERRRTDTQYF. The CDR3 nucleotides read TGTGCCAGTCGCGAGCGGAGACGCACAGATACGCAGTATTTT.

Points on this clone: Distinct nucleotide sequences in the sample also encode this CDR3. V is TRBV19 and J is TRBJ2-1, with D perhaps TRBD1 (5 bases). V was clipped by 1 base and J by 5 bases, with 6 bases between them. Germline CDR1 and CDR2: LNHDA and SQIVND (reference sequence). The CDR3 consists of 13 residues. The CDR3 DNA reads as TGTGCCAGTAGTATAGGACAGAACAATGAGCAGTTCTTC. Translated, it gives CASSIGQNNEQFF.

The CDR3 protein is CASSQQLITDTQYF. CDR3 sequence (DNA): TGTGCCAGCAGCCAACAGCTAATCACAGATACGCAGTATTTT. The V and J genes are TRBV3-1 (or the pseudogene TRBV3-2) and TRBJ2-3; D gene ambiguous. The V gene lost 2 bases and the J gene lost 2 bases, with 8 bases spanning the gap. CDR1 is LGHDT, CDR2 YNNKEL, per germline (reference sequence). This CDR3 is built from 14 residues.

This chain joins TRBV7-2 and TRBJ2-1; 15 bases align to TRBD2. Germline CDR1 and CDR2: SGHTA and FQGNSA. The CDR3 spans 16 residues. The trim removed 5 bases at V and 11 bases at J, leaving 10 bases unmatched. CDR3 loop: CASSIRLGTSGGQQFF. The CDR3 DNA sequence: TGTGCCAGCAGCATCAGACTAGGGACTAGCGGGGGGCAGCAGTTCTTC.

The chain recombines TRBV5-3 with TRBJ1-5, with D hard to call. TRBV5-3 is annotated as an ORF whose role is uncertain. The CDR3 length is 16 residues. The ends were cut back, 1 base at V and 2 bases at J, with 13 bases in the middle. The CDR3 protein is CARSLKGRWGNQPQHF. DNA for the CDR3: TGTGCCAGAAGCTTGAAGGGTCGGTGGGGCAATCAGCCCCAGCATTTT.

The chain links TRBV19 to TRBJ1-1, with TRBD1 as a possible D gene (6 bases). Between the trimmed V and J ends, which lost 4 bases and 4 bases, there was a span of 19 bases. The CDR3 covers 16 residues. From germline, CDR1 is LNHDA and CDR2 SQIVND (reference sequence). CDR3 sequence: CASSTRAAGASTEAFF. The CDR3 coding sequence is TGTGCCAGTAGTACCCGAGCCGCGGGGGCTAGCACTGAAGCTTTCTTT.

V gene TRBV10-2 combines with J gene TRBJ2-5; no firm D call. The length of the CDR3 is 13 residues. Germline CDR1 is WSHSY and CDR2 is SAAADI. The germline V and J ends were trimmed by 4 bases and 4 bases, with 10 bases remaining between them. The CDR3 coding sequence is TGCGCCAGCAGTGGACCTTCCATAGAGACCCAGTACTTC. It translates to CASSGPSIETQYF.

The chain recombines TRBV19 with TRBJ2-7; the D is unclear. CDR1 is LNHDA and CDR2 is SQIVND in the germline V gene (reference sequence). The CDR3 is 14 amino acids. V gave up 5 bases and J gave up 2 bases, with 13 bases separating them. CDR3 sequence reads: CASSAASLTYEQYF. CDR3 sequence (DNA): TGTGCCAGTAGTGCCGCCAGCCTAACCTACGAGCAGTACTTC.

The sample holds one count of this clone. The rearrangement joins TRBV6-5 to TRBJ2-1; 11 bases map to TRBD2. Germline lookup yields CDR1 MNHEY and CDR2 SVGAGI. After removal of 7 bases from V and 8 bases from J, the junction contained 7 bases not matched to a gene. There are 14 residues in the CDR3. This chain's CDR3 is CASNLLAGVYEQFF. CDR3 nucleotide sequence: TGTGCCAGCAATCTACTAGCGGGAGTTTATGAGCAGTTCTTC.

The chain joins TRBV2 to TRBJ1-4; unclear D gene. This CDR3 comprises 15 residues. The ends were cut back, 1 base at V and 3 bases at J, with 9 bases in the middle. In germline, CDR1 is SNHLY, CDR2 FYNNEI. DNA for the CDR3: TGTGCCAGCAGTGAAGAGAGGGTGGCTAATGAAAAACTGTTTTTT. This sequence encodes CASSEERVANEKLFF.

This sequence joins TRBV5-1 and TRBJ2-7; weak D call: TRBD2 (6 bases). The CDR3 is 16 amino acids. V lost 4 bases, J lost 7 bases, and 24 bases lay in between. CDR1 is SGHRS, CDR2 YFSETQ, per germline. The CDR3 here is CASSRASVGEVGEQYF. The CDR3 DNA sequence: TGCGCCAGCAGCAGGGCCTCCGTCGGGGAGGTTGGTGAGCAGTACTTC.

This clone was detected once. The CDR3 loop is CASSWGRTGVSEKLFF. The CDR3 nucleotides read TGTGCCAGCAGCTGGGGACGAACGGGAGTGAGTGAAAAACTGTTTTTT. This chain links TRBV11-2 with TRBJ1-4, with D possibly matching TRBD1 (5 bases). Trimming removed 4 bases from V and 7 bases from J, with 19 bases in between. In germline, CDR1 is SGHAT, CDR2 FQNNGV. The CDR3 has 16 residues. Full variable domain (remainder filled in from reference TRBV11-2 and TRBJ1-4): EAGVAQSPRYKIIEKRQSVAFWCNPISGHATLYWYQQILGQGPKLLIQFQNNGVVDDSQLPKDRFSAERLKGVDSTLKIQPAKLEDSAVYLCASSWGRTGVSEKLFFGSGTQLSVL.

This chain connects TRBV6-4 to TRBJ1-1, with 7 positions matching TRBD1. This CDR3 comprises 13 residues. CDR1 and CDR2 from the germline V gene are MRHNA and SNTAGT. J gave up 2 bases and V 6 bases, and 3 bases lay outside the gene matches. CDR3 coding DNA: TGTGCCAGCAGGGACAGGCCAAACACTGAAGCTTTCTTT. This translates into CASRDRPNTEAFF.

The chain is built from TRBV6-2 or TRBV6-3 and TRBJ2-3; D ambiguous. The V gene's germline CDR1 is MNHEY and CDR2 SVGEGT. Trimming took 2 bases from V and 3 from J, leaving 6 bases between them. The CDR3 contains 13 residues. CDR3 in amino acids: CASSYRETDTQYF. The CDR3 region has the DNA TGTGCCAGCAGTTACAGGGAAACAGATACGCAGTATTTT.

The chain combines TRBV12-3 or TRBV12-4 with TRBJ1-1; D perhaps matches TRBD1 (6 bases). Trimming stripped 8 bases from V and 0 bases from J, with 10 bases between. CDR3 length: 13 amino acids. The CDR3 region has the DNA TGTGCCAGCGGGAGGGGGGTGAACACTGAAGCTTTCTTT. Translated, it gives CASGRGVNTEAFF.

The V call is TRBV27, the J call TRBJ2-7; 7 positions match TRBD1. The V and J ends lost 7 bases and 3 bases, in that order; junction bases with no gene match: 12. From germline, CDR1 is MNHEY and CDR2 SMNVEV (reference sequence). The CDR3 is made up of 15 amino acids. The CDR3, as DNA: TGTGCCAGCAAATTGCAGGGACAGCACGGCTACGAGCAGTACTTC. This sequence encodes CASKLQGQHGYEQYF.

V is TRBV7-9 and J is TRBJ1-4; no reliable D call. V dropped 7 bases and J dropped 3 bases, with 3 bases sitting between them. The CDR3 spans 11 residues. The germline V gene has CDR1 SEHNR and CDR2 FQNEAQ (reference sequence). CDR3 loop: CASTANEKLFF. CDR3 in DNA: TGTGCCAGCACCGCTAATGAAAAACTGTTTTTT.

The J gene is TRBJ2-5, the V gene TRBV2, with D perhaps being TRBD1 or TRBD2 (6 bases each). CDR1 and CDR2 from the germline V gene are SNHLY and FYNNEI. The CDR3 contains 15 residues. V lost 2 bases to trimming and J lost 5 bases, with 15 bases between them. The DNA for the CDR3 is TGTGCCAGCAGTGAACAATGGGGGGCCAGGGAGACCCAGTACTTC. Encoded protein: CASSEQWGARETQYF.

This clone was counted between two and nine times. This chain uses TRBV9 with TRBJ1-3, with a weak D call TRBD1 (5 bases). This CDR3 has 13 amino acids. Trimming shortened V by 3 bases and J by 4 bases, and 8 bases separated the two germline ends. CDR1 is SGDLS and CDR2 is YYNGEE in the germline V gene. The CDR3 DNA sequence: TGTGCCAGCAGCGCAGGGCAGGGAAACACCATATATTTT. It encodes CASSAGQGNTIYF.

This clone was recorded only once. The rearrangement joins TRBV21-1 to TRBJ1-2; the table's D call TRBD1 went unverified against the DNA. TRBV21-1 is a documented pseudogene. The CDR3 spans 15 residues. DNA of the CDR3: TGTGCCAGCAGCAAAGCGGCCAGGGGTACGAGTGGCTACACCTTC. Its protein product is CASSKAARGTSGYTF.

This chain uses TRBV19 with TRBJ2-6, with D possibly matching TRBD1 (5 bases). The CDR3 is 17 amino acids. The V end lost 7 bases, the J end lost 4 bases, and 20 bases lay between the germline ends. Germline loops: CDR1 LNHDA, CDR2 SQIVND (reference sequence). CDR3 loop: CASTRVRARSGANVLTF. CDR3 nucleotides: TGTGCCAGTACTAGAGTCAGGGCAAGGTCAGGGGCCAACGTCCTGACTTTC.